This T cell receptor beta chain was identified during a study of blood T cells in healthy people across ages. Investigators took 8.5 to 10 milliliters of peripheral blood from every donor. Sample-barcoded 5' priming and a J-beta primer mix drove a second PCR of about 6 to 11 cycles. The authors tagged each cDNA molecule using a template-switch adaptor with 12 random nucleotides. TCRdb fed the 5' RACE reads into MiXCR, producing one record per CDR3 protein. The sample has about 1.8 million distinct CDR3 sequences, about 50% seen once. The receptor was isolated from a woman aged 40 to 50 in good health. The source material was blood.

CDR3 sequence reads: CASSWGTGGDYEQYF. In DNA, the CDR3 is TGCGCCAGCAGCTGGGGGACAGGGGGTGACTACGAGCAGTACTTC. The rearrangement joins TRBV5-1 to TRBJ2-7, with 11 bases aligning to TRBD1. This CDR3 is built from 15 residues. Per germline, CDR1 SGHRS and CDR2 YFSETQ. Losses at the gene ends were 3 bases for V and 3 bases for J; bases not matched to a gene: 5.